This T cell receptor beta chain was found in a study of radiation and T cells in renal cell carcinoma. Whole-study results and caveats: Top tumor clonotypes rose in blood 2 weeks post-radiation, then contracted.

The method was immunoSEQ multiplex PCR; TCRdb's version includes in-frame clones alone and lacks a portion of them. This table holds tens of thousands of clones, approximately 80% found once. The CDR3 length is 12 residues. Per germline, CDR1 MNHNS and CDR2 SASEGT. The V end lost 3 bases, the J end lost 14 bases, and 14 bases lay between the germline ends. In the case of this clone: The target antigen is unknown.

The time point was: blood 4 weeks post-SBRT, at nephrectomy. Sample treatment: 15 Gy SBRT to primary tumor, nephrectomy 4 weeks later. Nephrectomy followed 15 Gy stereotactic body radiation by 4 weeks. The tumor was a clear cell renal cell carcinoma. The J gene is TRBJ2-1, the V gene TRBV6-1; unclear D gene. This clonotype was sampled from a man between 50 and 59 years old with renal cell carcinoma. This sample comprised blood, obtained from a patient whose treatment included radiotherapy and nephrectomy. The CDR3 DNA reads TGTGCCAGCAGTGATCCCCTGATTTGGAAGTTCTTC. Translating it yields CASSDPLIWKFF.